This is a list of T cell receptor beta chains from one sample in a study of CD8+CD57+ T cells in acquired aplastic anemia. TCRdb re-derived calls from the reads in MiXCR, one entry per CDR3 protein. The sample has a few hundred thousand distinct CDR3 sequences, around 82% seen once. Sequenced input: sorted CD4+, CD8+, or CD8+CD57+ T cells (not recorded which) from PBMCs. These TCRs come from a human donor with aplastic anemia. Both conserved end residues are part of each CDR3. Each record gives: J gene, D gene, clone size, V gene, CDR3 DNA, CDR3 protein. D genes are given only for firm matches. Size tells how often a clone was seen (once, few, many) or the class of an expanded clone, and some rows leave it out.

J: TRBJ2-5
D: .
size: .
V: TRBV7-2
DNA: TGTGCCATCAGGCCCTCAGACAGTGGAGAGACCCAGTACTTC
CDR3: CAIRPSDSGETQYF

J: TRBJ2-5
D: .
size: .
V: TRBV7-9
DNA: TGTGCCGTCCTTTTGGGGGCAAAGACCCAGTACTTC
CDR3: CAVLLGAKTQYF

J: TRBJ1-1
D: .
size: once
V: TRBV9
DNA: TGTGCCAGCAGCGTAGGTGGATTCACTGAAGCTTTCTTT
CDR3: CASSVGGFTEAFF

J: TRBJ1-6
D: TRBD1
size: .
V: TRBV7-9
DNA: TGTGCCGGACAGGGGGCTTCGGAGAATTCGCCCTTCCGGTTT
CDR3: CAGQGASENSPFRF

J: TRBJ2-1
D: TRBD2
size: .
V: TRBV7-9
DNA: TGTGCCAGCAGCTTAGAAAGAAGCGGGGGGACCAATGAGCAGTCCTTC
CDR3: CASSLERSGGTNEQSF

J: TRBJ2-7
D: .
size: .
V: TRBV9
DNA: TGTGCCAGCAGCGAGCTCGCGTACAAACACACTGAAGAGTACTTC
CDR3: CASSELAYKHTEEYF

J: TRBJ2-5
D: .
size: .
V: TRBV7-3
DNA: TGTGCCAGCAGCTCTAACAGGGGACTAGGGCTACACCTTTTC
CDR3: CASSSNRGLGLHLF

J: TRBJ1-2
D: .
size: .
V: TRBV7-8
DNA: TGTGCCAGCAGCTCTGGGCCGGTCTATGCCTACAACTTC
CDR3: CASSSGPVYAYNF

J: TRBJ1-6
D: TRBD1
size: many
V: TRBV6-1
DNA: TGTGCCAGCAGTGAAGACAGGGGGTCCTATAATTCACCCCTCCACTTT
CDR3: CASSEDRGSYNSPLHF

J: TRBJ2-1
D: .
size: .
V: TRBV20-1
DNA: TGCAGTGCTAGCGCTAATGAGCAGTTCTTC
CDR3: CSASANEQFF

J: TRBJ1-1
D: .
size: .
V: TRBV5-1
DNA: TGCGCCAGCACCTCGGGGAGAGAAGCTTTCTTT
CDR3: CASTSGREAFF

J: TRBJ1-2
D: TRBD1
size: .
V: TRBV10-3
DNA: TGTGCCATCAGTGAGGAACCAGGACAGGGGAACTATGGCTACACCTTC
CDR3: CAISEEPGQGNYGYTF